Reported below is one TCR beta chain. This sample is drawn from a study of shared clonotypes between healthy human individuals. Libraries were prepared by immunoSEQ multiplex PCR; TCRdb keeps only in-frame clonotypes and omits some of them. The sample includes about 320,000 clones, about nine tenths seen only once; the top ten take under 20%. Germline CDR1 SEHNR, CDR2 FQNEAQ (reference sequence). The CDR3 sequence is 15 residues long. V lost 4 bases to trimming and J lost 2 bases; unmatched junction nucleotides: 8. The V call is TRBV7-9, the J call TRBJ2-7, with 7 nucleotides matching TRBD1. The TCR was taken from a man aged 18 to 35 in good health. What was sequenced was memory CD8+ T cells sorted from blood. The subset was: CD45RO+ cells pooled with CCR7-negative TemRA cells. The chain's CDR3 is CASSSTRDSPYEQYF. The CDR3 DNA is TGTGCCAGCAGCTCCACCCGGGACAGCCCCTACGAGCAGTACTTC.